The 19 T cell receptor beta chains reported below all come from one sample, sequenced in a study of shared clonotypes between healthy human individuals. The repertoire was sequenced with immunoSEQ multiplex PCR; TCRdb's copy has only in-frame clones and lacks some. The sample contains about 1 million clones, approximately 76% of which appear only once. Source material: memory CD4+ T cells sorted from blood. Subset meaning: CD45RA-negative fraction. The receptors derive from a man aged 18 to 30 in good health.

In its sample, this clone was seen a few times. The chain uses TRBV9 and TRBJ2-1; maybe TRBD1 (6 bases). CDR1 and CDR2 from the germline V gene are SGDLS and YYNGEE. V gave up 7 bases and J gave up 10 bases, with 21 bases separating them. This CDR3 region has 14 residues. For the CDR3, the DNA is TGTGCCAGCCGAACAGGGCCCGATCCGGGGGAGCAGTTCTTC. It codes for CASRTGPDPGEQFF.

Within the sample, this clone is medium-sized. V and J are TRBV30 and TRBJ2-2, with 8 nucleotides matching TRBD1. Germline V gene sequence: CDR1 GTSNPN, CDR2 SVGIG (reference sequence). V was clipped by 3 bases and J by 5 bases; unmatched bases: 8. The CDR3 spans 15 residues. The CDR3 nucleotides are TGTGCCTGGAGGGCCCGGACAGGGCGGACCGGGGAGCTGTTTTTT. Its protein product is CAWRARTGRTGELFF.

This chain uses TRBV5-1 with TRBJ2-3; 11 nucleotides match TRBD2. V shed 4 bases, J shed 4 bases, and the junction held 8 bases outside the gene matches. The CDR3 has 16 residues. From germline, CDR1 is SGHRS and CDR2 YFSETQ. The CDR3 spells CASSPGTSGGPDTQYF. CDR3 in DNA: TGCGCCAGCAGCCCTGGGACTAGCGGAGGCCCAGATACGCAGTATTTT.

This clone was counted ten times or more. The CDR3: CAISEGTGEYGYTF. CDR3 coding DNA: TGTGCCATCAGTGAAGGGACAGGGGAGTATGGCTACACCTTC. V and J are TRBV10-3 and TRBJ1-2; 10 bases match TRBD1. The CDR3 is made up of 14 amino acids. J gave up 5 bases and V 3 bases, and 3 bases lay outside the gene matches. Germline CDR1 ENHRY, CDR2 SYGVKD.

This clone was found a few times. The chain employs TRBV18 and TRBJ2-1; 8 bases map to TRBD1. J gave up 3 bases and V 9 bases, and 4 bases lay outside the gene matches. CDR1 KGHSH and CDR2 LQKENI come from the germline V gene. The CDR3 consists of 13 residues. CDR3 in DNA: TGTGCCAGTGGACAGGGCTACTACAATGAGCAGTTCTTC. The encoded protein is CASGQGYYNEQFF.

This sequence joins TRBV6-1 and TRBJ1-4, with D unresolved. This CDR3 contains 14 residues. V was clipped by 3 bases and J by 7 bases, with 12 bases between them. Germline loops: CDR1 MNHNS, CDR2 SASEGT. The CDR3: CASSDGGNGEKLFF. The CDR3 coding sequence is TGTGCCAGCAGTGACGGTGGGAACGGTGAAAAACTGTTTTTT.

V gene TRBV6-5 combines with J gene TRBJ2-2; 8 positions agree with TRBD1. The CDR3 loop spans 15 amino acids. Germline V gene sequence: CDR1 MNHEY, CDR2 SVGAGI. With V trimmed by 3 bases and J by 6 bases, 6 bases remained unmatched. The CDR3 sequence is CASSYTGGDPGELFF. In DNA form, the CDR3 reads TGTGCCAGCAGTTATACAGGGGGTGATCCCGGGGAGCTGTTTTTT.

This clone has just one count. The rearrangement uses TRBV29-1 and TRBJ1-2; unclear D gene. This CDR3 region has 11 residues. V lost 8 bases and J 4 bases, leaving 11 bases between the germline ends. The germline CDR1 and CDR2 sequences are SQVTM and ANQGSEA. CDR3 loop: CSFRQVYGYTF. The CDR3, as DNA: TGCAGCTTTCGGCAAGTCTATGGCTACACCTTC.

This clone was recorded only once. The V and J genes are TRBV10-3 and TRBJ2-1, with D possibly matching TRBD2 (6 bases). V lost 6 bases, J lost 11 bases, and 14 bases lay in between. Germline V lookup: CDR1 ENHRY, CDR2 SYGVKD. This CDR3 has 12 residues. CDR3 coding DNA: TGTGCCATCAGGAATGTTAGCGGTCAGCAGTTCTTC. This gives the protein CAIRNVSGQQFF.

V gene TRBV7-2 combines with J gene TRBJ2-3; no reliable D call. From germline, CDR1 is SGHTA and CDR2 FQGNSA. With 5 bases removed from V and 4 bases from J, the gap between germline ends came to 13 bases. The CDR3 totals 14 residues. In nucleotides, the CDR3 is TGTGCCAGCAGCCCTGGAAGGGCGGCAGATACGCAGTATTTT. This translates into CASSPGRAADTQYF. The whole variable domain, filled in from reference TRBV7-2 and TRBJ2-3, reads GAGVSQSPSNKVTEKGKDVELRCDPISGHTALYWYRQSLGQGLEFLIYFQGNSAPDKSGLPSDRFSAERTGGSVSTLTIQRTQQEDSAVYLCASSPGRAADTQYFGPGTRLTVL.

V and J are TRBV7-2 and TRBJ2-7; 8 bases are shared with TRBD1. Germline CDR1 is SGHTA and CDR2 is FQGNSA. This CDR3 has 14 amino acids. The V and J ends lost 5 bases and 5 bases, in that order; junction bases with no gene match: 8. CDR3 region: CASSLGQGLHEQYF. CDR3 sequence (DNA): TGTGCCAGCAGCCTTGGACAGGGTCTCCACGAGCAGTACTTC.

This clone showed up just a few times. CDR3 sequence (DNA): TGTGCCTGGAGTACGGGACAGGGGACCTACAATGAGCAGTTCTTC. Its translation: CAWSTGQGTYNEQFF. The chain has TRBV30 and TRBJ2-1, with TRBD1 identical over 10 bases. The CDR3 sequence is 15 residues long. The V and J ends lost 2 bases and 2 bases, in that order; junction bases with no gene match: 3. CDR1 is GTSNPN and CDR2 is SVGIG in the germline V gene (reference sequence).

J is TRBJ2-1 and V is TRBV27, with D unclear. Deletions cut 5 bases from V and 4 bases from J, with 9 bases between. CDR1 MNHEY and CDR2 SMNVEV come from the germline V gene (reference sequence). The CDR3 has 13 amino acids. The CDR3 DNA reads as TGTGCCAGCAGTCCAGGACGTTACAATGAGCAGTTCTTC. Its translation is CASSPGRYNEQFF.

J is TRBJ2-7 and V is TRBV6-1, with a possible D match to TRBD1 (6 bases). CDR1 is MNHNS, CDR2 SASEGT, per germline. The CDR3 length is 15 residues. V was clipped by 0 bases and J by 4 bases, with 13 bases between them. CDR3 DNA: TGTGCCAGCAGTGAAGCGCGAACAGGGAATTACGAGCAGTACTTC. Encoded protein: CASSEARTGNYEQYF.

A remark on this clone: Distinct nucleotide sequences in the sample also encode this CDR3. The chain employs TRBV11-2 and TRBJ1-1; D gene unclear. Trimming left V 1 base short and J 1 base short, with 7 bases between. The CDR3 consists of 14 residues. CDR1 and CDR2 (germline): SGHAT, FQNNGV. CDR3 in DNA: TGTGCCAGCAGCTTAGTCGGGAGGAACACTGAAGCTTTCTTT. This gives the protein CASSLVGRNTEAFF. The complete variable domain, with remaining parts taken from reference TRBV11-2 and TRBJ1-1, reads EAGVAQSPRYKIIEKRQSVAFWCNPISGHATLYWYQQILGQGPKLLIQFQNNGVVDDSQLPKDRFSAERLKGVDSTLKIQPAKLEDSAVYLCASSLVGRNTEAFFGQGTRLTVV.

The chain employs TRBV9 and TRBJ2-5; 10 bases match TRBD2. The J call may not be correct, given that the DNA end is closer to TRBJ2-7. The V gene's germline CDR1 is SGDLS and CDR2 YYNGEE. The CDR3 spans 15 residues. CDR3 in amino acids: CASSAGLALSYEQYF. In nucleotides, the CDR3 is TGTGCCAGCAGCGCGGGACTAGCGCTCTCCTACGAGCAGTACTTC.

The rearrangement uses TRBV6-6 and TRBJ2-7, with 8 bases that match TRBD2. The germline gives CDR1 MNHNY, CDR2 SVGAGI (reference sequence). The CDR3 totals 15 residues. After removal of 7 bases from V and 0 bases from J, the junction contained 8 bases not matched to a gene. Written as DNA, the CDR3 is TGTGCCAGCAAGTTTATAGCGGGGCTCTCCTACGAGCAGTACTTC. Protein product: CASKFIAGLSYEQYF.

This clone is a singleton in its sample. The CDR3 bases are TGTGCCAGCTCAATAGGCTCTGGGGCCAACGTCCTGACTTTC. Its protein product is CASSIGSGANVLTF. The chain combines TRBV18 with TRBJ2-6; no clear D gene. The CDR3 totals 14 residues. CDR1 is KGHSH, CDR2 LQKENI, per germline. The V end lost 5 bases, the J end lost 0 bases, and 5 bases lay between the germline ends.

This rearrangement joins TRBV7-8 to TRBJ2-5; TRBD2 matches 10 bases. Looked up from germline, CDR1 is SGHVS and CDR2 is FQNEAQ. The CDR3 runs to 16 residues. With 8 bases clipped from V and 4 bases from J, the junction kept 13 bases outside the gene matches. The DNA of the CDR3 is TGTGCCAGCGCCTCGCTACTAGCGGGATTGCTAGAGACCCAGTACTTC. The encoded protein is CASASLLAGLLETQYF.